A selection of T cell receptor beta chains follows, all from one sample in a study of blood T cell repertoires in COVID-19. Clones were sequenced by immunoSEQ multiplex PCR, and TCRdb holds only the in-frame ones, with some missing. This sample has about 230,000 clones, with about nine tenths found just once. Material: peripheral blood. Receptors were obtained from a man in his forties or fifties with COVID-19, enrolled during active disease. Both conserved end residues are part of each CDR3. The D gene is left open where the match is weak. Part of the rows lack a size; the others show once, few, many or a class for expanded clones.

cdr3_aa: CASSPGTGENEQFF
cdr3_nt: TGTGCCAGCAGCCCTGGGACAGGGGAAAATGAGCAGTTCTTC
v_call: TRBV7-3
j_call: TRBJ2-1
d_call: TRBD1
clone_size: NA

cdr3_aa: CASGNGGAHGYTF
cdr3_nt: TGTGCCAGCGGAAATGGGGGGGCGCATGGCTACACCTTC
v_call: TRBV7-3
j_call: TRBJ1-2
d_call: NA
clone_size: NA

cdr3_aa: CASSSSGGTGNEQFF
cdr3_nt: TGTGCCAGCAGCTCGAGCGGGGGGACGGGCAATGAGCAGTTCTTC
v_call: TRBV7-7
j_call: TRBJ2-1
d_call: TRBD2
clone_size: NA

cdr3_aa: CASSLVRGPTEAFF
cdr3_nt: TGTGCCAGCAGCTTAGTGAGGGGGCCCACTGAAGCTTTCTTT
v_call: TRBV11-1
j_call: TRBJ1-1
d_call: TRBD1
clone_size: NA

cdr3_aa: CASSLAVGGFGNEKLFF
cdr3_nt: TGTGCCAGCAGCTTGGCCGTAGGAGGGTTTGGTAATGAAAAACTGTTTTTT
v_call: TRBV5-5
j_call: TRBJ1-4
d_call: NA
clone_size: few

cdr3_aa: CASSDQGAYYGYTF
cdr3_nt: TGTGCCAGCAGTGACCAGGGGGCCTACTATGGCTACACCTTC
v_call: TRBV6-1
j_call: TRBJ1-2
d_call: TRBD1
clone_size: NA

cdr3_aa: CASSPGQGNTEAFF
cdr3_nt: TGTGCCAGCAGCCCGGGACAGGGGAACACTGAAGCTTTCTTT
v_call: TRBV7-9
j_call: TRBJ1-1
d_call: TRBD1
clone_size: NA

cdr3_aa: CASSQTGLYLNTEAFF
cdr3_nt: TGTGCCAGCAGCCAGACAGGTCTATATTTGAACACTGAAGCTTTCTTT
v_call: TRBV7-9
j_call: TRBJ1-1
d_call: NA
clone_size: NA

cdr3_aa: CASSLGSQNYGYTF
cdr3_nt: TGTGCCAGCAGCTTAGGATCGCAGAACTATGGCTACACCTTC
v_call: TRBV13
j_call: TRBJ1-2
d_call: NA
clone_size: many

cdr3_aa: CASSRRFWTGNQETQYF
cdr3_nt: TGTGCCAGTAGCCGACGTTTTTGGACAGGGAACCAAGAGACCCAGTACTTC
v_call: TRBV19
j_call: TRBJ2-5
d_call: TRBD1
clone_size: once

cdr3_aa: CASSIRRSRQQYF
cdr3_nt: TGTGCCAGCAGTATCCGTCGGAGTAGGCAGCAGTACTTC
v_call: TRBV6-5
j_call: TRBJ2-7
d_call: NA
clone_size: NA

cdr3_aa: CASSYEGGRETQYF
cdr3_nt: TGTGCCAGCAGTTACGAGGGAGGTCGAGAGACCCAGTACTTC
v_call: TRBV6-5
j_call: TRBJ2-5
d_call: NA
clone_size: NA

cdr3_aa: CASSFRANEKLFF
cdr3_nt: TGTGCCAGCAGTTTCAGAGCGAATGAAAAACTGTTTTTT
v_call: TRBV12-3/TRBV12-4
j_call: TRBJ1-4
d_call: NA
clone_size: once

cdr3_aa: CASSQTVSIDTQYF
cdr3_nt: TGTGCCAGCAGCCAAACCGTGAGCATAGATACGCAGTATTTT
v_call: TRBV3-1/TRBV3-2
j_call: TRBJ2-3
d_call: NA
clone_size: NA

cdr3_aa: CASSPKTGGEAFF
cdr3_nt: TGTGCCAGCTCACCGAAGACAGGAGGTGAAGCTTTCTTT
v_call: TRBV18
j_call: TRBJ1-1
d_call: NA
clone_size: NA

cdr3_aa: CASSLNRVNEQFF
cdr3_nt: TGTGCCAGCAGCTTAAACAGGGTCAATGAGCAGTTCTTC
v_call: TRBV6-2/TRBV6-3
j_call: TRBJ2-1
d_call: NA
clone_size: NA

cdr3_aa: CASSETQGLSSYNEQFF
cdr3_nt: TGTGCCAGCAGTGAAACACAGGGTCTTAGCTCCTACAATGAGCAGTTCTTC
v_call: TRBV25-1
j_call: TRBJ2-1
d_call: NA
clone_size: NA

cdr3_aa: CASSTPRTGYSNQPQHF
cdr3_nt: TGTGCCAGCAGTACCCCGCGGACAGGCTATAGCAATCAGCCCCAGCATTTT
v_call: TRBV28
j_call: TRBJ1-5
d_call: TRBD1
clone_size: NA

cdr3_aa: CASSLAQHSPDTQYF
cdr3_nt: TGTGCCAGCAGCTTAGCGCAACATTCCCCAGATACGCAGTATTTT
v_call: TRBV7-6
j_call: TRBJ2-3
d_call: NA
clone_size: once

cdr3_aa: CAWSVEGGTSIQYF
cdr3_nt: TGTGCCTGGAGTGTAGAGGGTGGGACTAGTATTCAGTACTTC
v_call: TRBV30
j_call: TRBJ2-4
d_call: TRBD2
clone_size: few